Included here is one TCR beta chain sequence, with context. The antigen remains undetermined. This sample was included in a study of memory CD4+ T cells and cytomegalovirus serostatus. Single viable CD3+CD4+CD8-CD45RO+ cells were sorted as the memory CD4+ T cells. CDR1 is SGHNT and CDR2 is YENEEA in the germline V gene. CDR3 length equals 11 residues. The ends were cut back, 10 bases at V and 8 bases at J, with 12 bases in the middle. The method was immunoSEQ multiplex PCR; TCRdb's version includes in-frame clones alone and lacks a portion of them. Of some 73,000 clones in the sample, around four fifths were seen once. Study-wide findings and caveats: Each of approximately 61 CMV-associated TCRbeta sequences occurred in one to five individuals. Repertoires predicted CMV serostatus with median bootstrapped AUC of approximately 0.95.

The origin of this receptor is an adult in good health and CMV-seropositive. The source material was memory CD4+ T cells from blood. The chain joins TRBV11-3 to TRBJ2-1, with D maybe TRBD2 (6 bases). The CDR3 spells CATLRGYEQFF. CDR3 nucleotides: TGTGCCACCCTGCGGGGATATGAGCAGTTCTTC.